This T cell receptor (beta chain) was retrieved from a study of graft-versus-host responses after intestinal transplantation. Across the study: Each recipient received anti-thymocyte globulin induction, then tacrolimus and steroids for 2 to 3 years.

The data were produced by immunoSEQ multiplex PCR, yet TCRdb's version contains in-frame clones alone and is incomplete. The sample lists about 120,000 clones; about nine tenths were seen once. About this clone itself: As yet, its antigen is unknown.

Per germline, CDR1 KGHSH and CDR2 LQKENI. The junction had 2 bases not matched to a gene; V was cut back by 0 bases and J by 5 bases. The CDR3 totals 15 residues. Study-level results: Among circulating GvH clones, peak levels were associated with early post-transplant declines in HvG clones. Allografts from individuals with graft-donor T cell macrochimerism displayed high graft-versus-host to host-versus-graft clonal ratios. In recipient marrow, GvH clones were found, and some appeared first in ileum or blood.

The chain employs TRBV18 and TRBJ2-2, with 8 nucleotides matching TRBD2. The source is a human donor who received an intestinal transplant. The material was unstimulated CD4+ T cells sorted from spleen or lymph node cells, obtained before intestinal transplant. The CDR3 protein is CASSPPGTRTGELFF. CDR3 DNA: TGTGCCAGCTCACCACCGGGGACTAGAACCGGGGAGCTGTTTTTT.